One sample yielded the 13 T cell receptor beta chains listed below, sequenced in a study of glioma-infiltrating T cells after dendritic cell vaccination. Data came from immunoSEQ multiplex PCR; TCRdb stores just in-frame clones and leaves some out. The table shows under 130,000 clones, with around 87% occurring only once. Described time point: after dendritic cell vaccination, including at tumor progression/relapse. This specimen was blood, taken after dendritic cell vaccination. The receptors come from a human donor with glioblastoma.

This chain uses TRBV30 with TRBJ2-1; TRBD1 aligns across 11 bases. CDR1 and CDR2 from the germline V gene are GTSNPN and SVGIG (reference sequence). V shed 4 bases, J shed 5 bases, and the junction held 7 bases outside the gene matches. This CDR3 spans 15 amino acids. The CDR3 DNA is TGTGCCTGGAATCCCGGACAGGGGGCTCACAATGAGCAGTTCTTC. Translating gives CAWNPGQGAHNEQFF.

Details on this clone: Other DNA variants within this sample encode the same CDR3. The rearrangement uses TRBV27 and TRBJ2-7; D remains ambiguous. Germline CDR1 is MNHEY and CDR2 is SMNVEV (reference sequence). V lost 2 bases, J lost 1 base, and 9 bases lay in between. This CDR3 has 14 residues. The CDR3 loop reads CASSLTAASYEQYF. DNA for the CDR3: TGTGCCAGCAGTTTAACGGCAGCGTCCTACGAGCAGTACTTC.

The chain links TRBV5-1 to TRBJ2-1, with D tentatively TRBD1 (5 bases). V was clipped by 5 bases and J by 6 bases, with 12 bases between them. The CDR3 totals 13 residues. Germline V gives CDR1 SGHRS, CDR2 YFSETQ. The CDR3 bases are TGCGCCAGCAGTTTTACGCAGGGCAATGAGCAGTTCTTC. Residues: CASSFTQGNEQFF.

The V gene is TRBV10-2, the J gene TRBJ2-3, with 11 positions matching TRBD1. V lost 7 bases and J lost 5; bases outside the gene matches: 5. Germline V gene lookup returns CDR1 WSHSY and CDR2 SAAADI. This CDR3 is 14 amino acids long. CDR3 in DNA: TGCGCCAGCAACGGACAGGGGGCTGAAGATACGCAGTATTTT. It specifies CASNGQGAEDTQYF.

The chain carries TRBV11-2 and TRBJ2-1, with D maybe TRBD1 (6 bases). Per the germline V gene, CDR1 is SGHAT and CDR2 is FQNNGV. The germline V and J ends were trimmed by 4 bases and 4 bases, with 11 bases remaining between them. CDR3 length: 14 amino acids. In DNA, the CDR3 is TGTGCCAGCAGCTCCACCCAGGGGTACAATGAGCAGTTCTTC. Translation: CASSSTQGYNEQFF.

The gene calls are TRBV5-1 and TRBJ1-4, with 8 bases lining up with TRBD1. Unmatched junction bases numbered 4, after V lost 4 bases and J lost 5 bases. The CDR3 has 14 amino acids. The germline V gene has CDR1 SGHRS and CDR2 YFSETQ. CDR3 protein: CASSLGQANEKLFF. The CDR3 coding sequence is TGCGCCAGCAGCCTGGGACAGGCAAATGAAAAACTGTTTTTT.

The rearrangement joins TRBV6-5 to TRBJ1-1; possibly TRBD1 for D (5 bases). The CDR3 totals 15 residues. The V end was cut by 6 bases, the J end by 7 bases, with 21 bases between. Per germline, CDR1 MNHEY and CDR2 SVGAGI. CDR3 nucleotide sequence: TGTGCCAGCAGGGGGACTGTGACTAACACTGTTGAAGCTTTCTTT. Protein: CASRGTVTNTVEAFF.

This CDR3 reads CASSLPSGGNTEAFF. CDR3 nucleotides: TGTGCCAGCAGTCTCCCGAGCGGGGGGAACACTGAAGCTTTCTTT. The genes are TRBV6-1 and TRBJ1-1; D possibly corresponds to TRBD1 (5 bases). Germline V gene lookup returns CDR1 MNHNS and CDR2 SASEGT. The CDR3 totals 15 residues. V was pared by 5 bases and J by 1 base, with 14 bases between.

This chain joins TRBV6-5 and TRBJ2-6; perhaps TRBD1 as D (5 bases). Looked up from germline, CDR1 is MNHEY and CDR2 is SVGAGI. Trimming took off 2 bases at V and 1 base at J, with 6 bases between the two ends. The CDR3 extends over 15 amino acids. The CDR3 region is CASSYRGSGANVLTF. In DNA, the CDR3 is TGTGCCAGCAGTTACAGGGGATCTGGGGCCAACGTCCTGACTTTC.

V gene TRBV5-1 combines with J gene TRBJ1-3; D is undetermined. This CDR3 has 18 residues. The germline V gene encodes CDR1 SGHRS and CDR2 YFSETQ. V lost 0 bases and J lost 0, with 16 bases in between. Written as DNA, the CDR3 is TGCGCCAGCAGCTTGGAATGGCTGGGCAGTACCTCTGGAAACACCATATATTTT. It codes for CASSLEWLGSTSGNTIYF.

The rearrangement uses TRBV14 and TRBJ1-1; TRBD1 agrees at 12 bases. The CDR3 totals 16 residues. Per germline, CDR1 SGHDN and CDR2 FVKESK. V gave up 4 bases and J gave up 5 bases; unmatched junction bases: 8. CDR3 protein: CASSPQGTGGRTEAFF. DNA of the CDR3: TGTGCCAGCAGCCCTCAGGGGACAGGGGGCAGAACTGAAGCTTTCTTT. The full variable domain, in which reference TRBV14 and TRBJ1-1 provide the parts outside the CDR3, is EAGVTQFPSHSVIEKGQTVTLRCDPISGHDNLYWYRRVMGKEIKFLLHFVKESKQDESGMPNNRFLAERTGGTYSTLKVQPAELEDSGVYFCASSPQGTGGRTEAFFGQGTRLTVV.

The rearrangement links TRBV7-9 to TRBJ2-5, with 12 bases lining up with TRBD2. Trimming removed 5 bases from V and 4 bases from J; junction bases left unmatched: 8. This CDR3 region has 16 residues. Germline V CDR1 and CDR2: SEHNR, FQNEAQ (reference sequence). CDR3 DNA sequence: TGTGCCAGCAGCCCCCCCGGACTAGCGGGGCCAGAGACCCAGTACTTC. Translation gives CASSPPGLAGPETQYF. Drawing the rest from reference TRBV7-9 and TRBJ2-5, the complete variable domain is DTGVSQNPRHKITKRGQNVTFRCDPISEHNRLYWYRQTLGQGPEFLTYFQNEAQLEKSRLLSDRFSAERPKGSFSTLEIQRTEQGDSAMYLCASSPPGLAGPETQYFGPGTRLLVL.

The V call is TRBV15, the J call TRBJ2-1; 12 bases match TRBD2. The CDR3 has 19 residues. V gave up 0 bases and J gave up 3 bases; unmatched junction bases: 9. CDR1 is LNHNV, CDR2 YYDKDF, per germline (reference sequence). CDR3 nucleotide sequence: TGTGCCACCAGCAGAGATCCGGCTGCTAGCGGGAGGGTCTACAATGAGCAGTTCTTC. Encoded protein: CATSRDPAASGRVYNEQFF.